The 19 T cell receptor beta chains below come from one sample, sequenced in a study of vaccination effects on CD4 cells after COVID-19. Peptide-pool stimulation followed by sequencing identified expanded antigen-specific CD4+ clonotypes in the ViraFEST assay. With 10 to 11 days of culture completed, CD4+ T cells were isolated. For these TCRs, the target antigens are not known. Clones were read by immunoSEQ multiplex PCR, and TCRdb kept only the in-frame ones, dropping some. The sample includes some 79,000 clones, roughly 80% seen only once; the top ten take 1.5% to 2%. The specimen was CD4+ T cells from PBMCs cultured with HCoV-229E spike peptides, collected before COVID-19 vaccination. The receptors were sampled from a human donor who received a COVID-19 vaccine.

The chain links TRBV15 to TRBJ1-1; 7 bases agree with TRBD1. In germline, CDR1 is LNHNV, CDR2 YYDKDF (reference sequence). Trimming took 0 bases from V and 6 from J; bases not matched to a gene: 7. The CDR3 extends over 15 amino acids. The CDR3 DNA sequence: TGTGCCACCAGCAGAGATCCCTCGGGACAGTCTGAAGCTTTCTTT. Its translation: CATSRDPSGQSEAFF.

V and J are TRBV3-1 (or the pseudogene TRBV3-2) and TRBJ2-1; perhaps TRBD1 as D (6 bases). This CDR3 comprises 15 residues. V lost 5 bases to trimming and J lost 4 bases, with 15 bases between them. Germline loops: CDR1 LGHDT, CDR2 YNNKEL (reference sequence). CDR3 residues: CASSAAQDSYNEQFF. CDR3 DNA: TGTGCCAGCAGCGCCGCCCAGGACAGTTACAATGAGCAGTTCTTC.

This clone occurred a few times. The chain employs TRBV5-1 and TRBJ1-3; TRBD1 is a possible D gene (6 bases). Trimming left V 0 bases short and J 3 bases short, with 10 bases between. The CDR3 runs 15 residues. The V gene's germline CDR1 is SGHRS and CDR2 YFSETQ. CDR3: CASSLVGGGGNTIYF. The CDR3 coding sequence is TGCGCCAGCAGCTTGGTTGGGGGCGGTGGAAACACCATATATTTT.

The chain uses TRBV2 and TRBJ2-1, with D possibly matching TRBD1 (5 bases). This CDR3 is 16 amino acids long. Germline V gene sequence: CDR1 SNHLY, CDR2 FYNNEI. V lost 1 base and J 2 bases, leaving 12 bases between the germline ends. The CDR3 nucleotides are TGTGCCAGCAGTGAAGGCGGCAGGGTGACCTACAATGAGCAGTTCTTC. It encodes CASSEGGRVTYNEQFF.

This clone was observed a handful of times. The V call is TRBV5-4, the J call TRBJ1-1; weak D call: TRBD1 (6 bases). Trimming took off 2 bases at V and 9 bases at J, with 14 bases between the two ends. The CDR3 is 13 residues long. Germline V gene data show CDR1 as SGHNT and CDR2 as YYREEE (reference sequence). In DNA, the CDR3 is TGTGCCAGCAGCTTATCCATGGGGGGCCAAGCTTTCTTT. Encoded protein: CASSLSMGGQAFF. The whole variable domain, filled in from reference TRBV5-4 and TRBJ1-1, reads ETGVTQSPTHLIKTRGQQVTLRCSSQSGHNTVSWYQQALGQGPQFIFQYYREEENGRGNFPPRFSGLQFPNYSSELNVNALELDDSALYLCASSLSMGGQAFFGQGTRLTVV.

This clone was observed a handful of times. The chain recombines TRBV5-1 with TRBJ1-3, with D possibly being TRBD1 (6 bases). In germline, CDR1 is SGHRS, CDR2 YFSETQ. CDR3 length: 17 residues. Between the trimmed V and J ends, which lost 4 bases and 0 bases, there was a span of 17 bases. This chain's CDR3 is CASSLGRDTFSGNTIYF. In nucleotides, the CDR3 is TGCGCCAGCAGCCTCGGCCGGGACACGTTCTCTGGAAACACCATATATTTT.

This chain connects TRBV5-1 to TRBJ2-1; 7 bases are a match to TRBD1. The CDR3 sequence is 15 residues long. Losses at the gene ends were 3 bases for V and 6 bases for J; bases not matched to a gene: 9. Germline V CDR1 and CDR2: SGHRS, YFSETQ. The CDR3 reads CASSSRTGAGNEQFF. Written as DNA, the CDR3 is TGCGCCAGCAGCTCCCGTACAGGGGCTGGCAATGAGCAGTTCTTC.

V is TRBV18 and J is TRBJ1-4, with TRBD1 matching 7 bases. After removal of 1 base from V and 5 bases from J, the junction contained 7 bases not matched to a gene. Germline CDR1 and CDR2: KGHSH and LQKENI. This CDR3 comprises 16 residues. The CDR3 bases are TGTGCCAGCTCACCACTGGGGACAGCGGGAAATGAAAAACTGTTTTTT. This codes for CASSPLGTAGNEKLFF. The full variable domain, completed using reference TRBV18 and TRBJ1-4, is NAGVMQNPRHLVRRRGQEARLRCSPMKGHSHVYWYRQLPEEGLKFMVYLQKENIIDESGMPKERFSAEFPKEGPSILRIQQVVRGDSAAYFCASSPLGTAGNEKLFFGSGTQLSVL.

V gene TRBV29-1 combines with J gene TRBJ1-1, with D tentatively TRBD1 (5 bases). The CDR3 totals 12 residues. Germline V gene lookup returns CDR1 SQVTM and CDR2 ANQGSEA. V lost 2 bases and J 5 bases, leaving 9 bases between the germline ends. The CDR3 protein is CSVERGETEAFF. CDR3 bases: TGCAGCGTTGAAAGGGGCGAAACTGAAGCTTTCTTT.

The chain carries TRBV7-2 and TRBJ2-5; D is unresolved. The CDR3 consists of 12 residues. Germline CDR1 reads SGHTA; CDR2 reads FQGNSA. V lost 4 bases and J 6 bases, leaving 9 bases between the germline ends. The CDR3 reads CASSSYTKTQYF. In DNA, the CDR3 is TGTGCCAGCAGCTCCTATACGAAGACCCAGTACTTC.

The rearrangement links TRBV24-1 to TRBJ2-1, with D tentatively TRBD1 or TRBD2 (5 bases each). The V and J ends lost 5 bases and 4 bases respectively, with 14 bases between them. This CDR3 is built from 15 residues. CDR1 KGHDR and CDR2 SFDVKD come from the germline V gene. CDR3 loop: CATSGLGESYNEQFF. CDR3 coding DNA: TGTGCCACCAGTGGGTTGGGGGAGTCGTACAATGAGCAGTTCTTC.

This chain connects TRBV5-1 to TRBJ1-1; TRBD1 matches 7 bases. This CDR3 has 13 amino acids. V lost 7 bases and J lost 1; bases outside the gene matches: 4. The V gene's germline CDR1 is SGHRS and CDR2 YFSETQ. CDR3 sequence: CASGDRENTEAFF. In nucleotides, the CDR3 is TGCGCCAGCGGGGACAGAGAGAACACTGAAGCTTTCTTT.

This clone showed up just a few times. The chain has TRBV5-1 and TRBJ1-1; D is unresolved. CDR1 and CDR2 from the germline V gene are SGHRS and YFSETQ. V dropped 2 bases and J dropped 4 bases, with 12 bases sitting between them. This CDR3 is 14 amino acids long. CDR3 amino acids: CASSLGPGITEAFF. CDR3 bases: TGCGCCAGCAGCTTAGGTCCGGGGATCACTGAAGCTTTCTTT.

This clone is a singleton in its sample. The rearrangement uses TRBV27 and TRBJ1-6; 9 nucleotides align to TRBD1. Germline V gene sequence: CDR1 MNHEY, CDR2 SMNVEV (reference sequence). V gave up 6 bases and J gave up 6 bases; unmatched junction bases: 6. This CDR3 has 15 residues. For the CDR3, the DNA is TGTGCCAGCAGACCGGGACAGGGAATTAATTCACCCCTCCACTTT. This encodes CASRPGQGINSPLHF.

The CDR3 coding sequence is TGTGCCAGCAGCGGGGGGGTTGGAAACACCATATATTTT. Amino acid sequence: CASSGGVGNTIYF. This rearrangement joins TRBV5-6 to TRBJ1-3; TRBD1 might be the D (5 bases). V was shortened by 4 bases and J by 3 bases, with 8 bases between the two germline ends. The CDR3 covers 13 residues. Germline values: CDR1 SGHDT, CDR2 YYEEEE.

This clone was observed a handful of times. The chain carries TRBV4-2 and TRBJ2-5; D tentatively reads TRBD1 or TRBD2 (5 bases each). CDR3 size: 17 residues. Germline V gives CDR1 LGHNA, CDR2 YNFKEQ. V was clipped by 1 base and J by 2 bases, with 17 bases between them. As DNA, the CDR3 is TGTGCCAGCAGCCAAGGAACAGCGAGGGGCCCGCAAGAGACCCAGTACTTC. Translating it yields CASSQGTARGPQETQYF.

The chain recombines TRBV5-8 with TRBJ2-5, with a possible D match to TRBD1 (5 bases). Germline loops: CDR1 SGHTS, CDR2 YDEGEE. The V and J ends lost 0 bases and 3 bases respectively, with 15 bases between them. The CDR3 sequence is 16 residues long. The CDR3 protein is CASSLDYGHTKETQYF. CDR3 DNA: TGTGCCAGCAGCTTGGACTACGGACACACAAAAGAGACCCAGTACTTC.

This clone appeared a few times. This sequence joins TRBV7-2 and TRBJ1-2, with D possibly being TRBD1 (6 bases). The CDR3 runs to 14 residues. The V gene lost 0 bases and the J gene lost 4 bases, with 9 bases spanning the gap. From germline, CDR1 is SGHTA and CDR2 FQGNSA. The CDR3 bases are TGTGCCAGCAGCTTAGCGCGACAGGCCTATGGCTACACCTTC. Its protein product is CASSLARQAYGYTF. The entire variable domain, with the rest obtained from reference TRBV7-2 and TRBJ1-2, is as follows: GAGVSQSPSNKVTEKGKDVELRCDPISGHTALYWYRQSLGQGLEFLIYFQGNSAPDKSGLPSDRFSAERTGGSVSTLTIQRTQQEDSAVYLCASSLARQAYGYTFGSGTRLTVV.

The V and J genes are TRBV6-4 and TRBJ2-1; 8 nucleotides line up with TRBD2. The germline V gene has CDR1 MRHNA and CDR2 SNTAGT. Unmatched junction bases numbered 11, after V lost 6 bases and J lost 10 bases. The CDR3 consists of 14 residues. The CDR3 DNA reads TGTGCCAGCAGAGACCATAGCCGGGGGGGGGAGCAGTTCTTC. Translation gives CASRDHSRGGEQFF.